The entry below describes one TCR beta chain. The antigen is unknown. Each sample gave at least 6.5 million isolated PBMCs. For the second PCR, which ran for roughly 6 to 12 cycles, a sample-barcoded 5' primer and a J-beta primer mix were used. TCRdb re-analysed the 5' RACE reads in MiXCR, keeping a single row per CDR3 protein. The sample records 800,000 to 900,000 distinct CDR3 sequences, 60% to 80% being singletons. The J segment lost 7 bases and the V segment lost 1 base, leaving 7 bases of the junction unmatched. The CDR3 sequence is 15 residues long. Germline loops: CDR1 SGDLS, CDR2 YYNGEE. This record belongs to a study of blood T cells in healthy people across ages. Study-level points and caveats: Diversity figures derived from one million T cells were judged to underestimate the true value.

The rearrangement uses TRBV9 and TRBJ2-1, with 8 bases identical to TRBD2. The sequenced sample was blood. The sequence was obtained from a man aged 25 to 45 in good health. The CDR3 sequence: CASSVKSGGINEQFF. CDR3 sequence (DNA): TGTGCCAGCAGCGTAAAAAGCGGGGGAATTAATGAGCAGTTCTTC.